The entry below gives a single T cell receptor beta chain sequence along with its context. Its antigen is not known. This specimen comes from a study of beta chain features in type 1 diabetes. The study's findings and limits: Type 1 diabetes patients had TCRB CDR3s that were shorter (moderately but significantly so) in all four CD4+ subsets. Any HLA effect on TCRB rearrangement was left unresolved by small sub-analyses.

There are 14 residues in the CDR3. Germline assignment: CDR1 MDHEN and CDR2 SYDVKM. The V gene end was trimmed by 7 bases and the J gene end by 6 bases; junction bases not matched to a gene: 7. Since all of the isolated RNA was reverse transcribed, expressed TCRB transcripts were what got sequenced. Profiling relied on immunoSEQ multiplex PCR, and the TCRdb table lists in-frame clones only, not all of them. The sample records around 150,000 clones, approximately 9.1% being singletons. CD4+ naive, central memory, regulatory and stem cell-like memory cells were sorted via CD45RO/CCR7/CD25/CD127/CD95/CD27.

The TCR originated in a woman aged 30 to 39 with type 1 diabetes. Sequenced sample: central memory CD4+ T cells from blood. V usage is TRBV28 and J usage is TRBJ2-7; the match to TRBD2 covers 12 bases. The CDR3 sequence is CASTRTSGTGEQYF. In DNA form, the CDR3 reads TGTGCCAGCACCCGGACTAGCGGGACGGGCGAGCAGTACTTC.